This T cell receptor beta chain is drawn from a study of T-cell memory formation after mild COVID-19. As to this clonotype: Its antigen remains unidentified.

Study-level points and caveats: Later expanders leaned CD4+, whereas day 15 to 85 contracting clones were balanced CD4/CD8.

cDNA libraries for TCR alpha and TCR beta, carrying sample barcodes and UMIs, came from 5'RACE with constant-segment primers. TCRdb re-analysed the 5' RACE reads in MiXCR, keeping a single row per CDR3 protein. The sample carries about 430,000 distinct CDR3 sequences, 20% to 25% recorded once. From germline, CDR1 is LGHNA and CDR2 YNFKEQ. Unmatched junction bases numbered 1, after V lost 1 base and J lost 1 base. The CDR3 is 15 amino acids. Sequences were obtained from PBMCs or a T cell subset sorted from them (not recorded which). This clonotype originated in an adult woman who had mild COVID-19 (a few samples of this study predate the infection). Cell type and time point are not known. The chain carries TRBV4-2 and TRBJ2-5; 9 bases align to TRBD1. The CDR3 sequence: CASSQGTGVQETQYF. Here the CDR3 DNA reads TGTGCCAGCAGCCAAGGGACAGGGGTCCAAGAGACCCAGTACTTC.